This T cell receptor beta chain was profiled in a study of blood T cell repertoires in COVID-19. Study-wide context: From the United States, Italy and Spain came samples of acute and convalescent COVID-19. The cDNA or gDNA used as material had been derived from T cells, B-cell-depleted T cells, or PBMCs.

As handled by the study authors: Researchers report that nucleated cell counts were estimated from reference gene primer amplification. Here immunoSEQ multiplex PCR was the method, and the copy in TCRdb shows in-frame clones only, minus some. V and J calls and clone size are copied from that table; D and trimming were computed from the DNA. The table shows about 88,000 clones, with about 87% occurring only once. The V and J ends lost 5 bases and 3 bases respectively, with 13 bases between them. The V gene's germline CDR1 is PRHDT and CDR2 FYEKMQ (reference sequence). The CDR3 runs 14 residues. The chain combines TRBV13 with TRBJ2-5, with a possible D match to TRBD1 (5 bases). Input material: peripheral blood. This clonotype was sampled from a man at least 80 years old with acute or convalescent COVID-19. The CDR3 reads CASSPWGREETQYF. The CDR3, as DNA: TGTGCCAGCAGCCCCTGGGGCCGAGAAGAGACCCAGTACTTC.